One and the same sample provided the 29 T cell receptor beta chains below, sequenced in a study of memory CD4+ T cells and cytomegalovirus serostatus. Sequencing was performed with immunoSEQ multiplex PCR; in TCRdb, only in-frame clones are kept and a portion is missing. The profile shows about 50,000 clones, over 75% of them singletons. The sort gate was single viable CD3+CD4+CD8-CD45RO+ cells for memory CD4+ T cells. Material for sequencing was memory CD4+ T cells from blood. The receptors were sampled from an adult in good health and CMV-seronegative.

The rearrangement links TRBV2 to TRBJ1-5, with a possible D match to TRBD1 (6 bases). Per the germline V gene, CDR1 is SNHLY and CDR2 is FYNNEI. V was shortened by 5 bases and J by 10 bases, with 18 bases between the two germline ends. The CDR3 length is 14 residues. The DNA of the CDR3 is TGTGCCAGCAGTAAGGACAGCCAGATGCCCCCCCAGCATTTT. Translated: CASSKDSQMPPQHF.

This chain uses TRBV30 with TRBJ1-4; D possibly corresponds to TRBD1 (5 bases). Germline CDR1 GTSNPN, CDR2 SVGIG (reference sequence). V lost 2 bases and J 7 bases, leaving 8 bases between the germline ends. CDR3 length equals 12 residues. CDR3 in amino acids: CAWSPGREKLFF. The CDR3 nucleotides are TGTGCCTGGAGTCCAGGGCGTGAAAAACTGTTTTTT.

The rearrangement joins TRBV5-1 to TRBJ2-3, with D perhaps being TRBD1 or TRBD2 (6 bases each). This CDR3 is built from 16 residues. Germline CDR1 reads SGHRS; CDR2 reads YFSETQ. V was shortened by 0 bases and J by 0 bases, with 11 bases between the two germline ends. The CDR3 DNA is TGCGCCAGCAGCTTGGCCCAGGGGACTAGCACAGATACGCAGTATTTT. Amino acid sequence: CASSLAQGTSTDTQYF. Full variable domain (rest looked up from reference TRBV5-1 and TRBJ2-3): KAGVTQTPRYLIKTRGQQVTLSCSPISGHRSVSWYQQTPGQGLQFLFEYFSETQRNKGNFPGRFSGRQFSNSRSEMNVSTLELGDSALYLCASSLAQGTSTDTQYFGPGTRLTVL.

This clone was seen only once. The chain uses TRBV2 and TRBJ1-5; D is ambiguous. Germline CDR1 and CDR2: SNHLY and FYNNEI. The CDR3 runs 13 residues. Trimming left V 3 bases short and J 7 bases short, with 10 bases between. This CDR3 is CASSDAGGQPQHF. Written as DNA, the CDR3 is TGTGCCAGCAGTGATGCAGGCGGGCAGCCCCAGCATTTT.

The chain combines TRBV4-2 with TRBJ2-4; TRBD2 aligns across 11 bases. V trimming: 3 bases; J trimming: 7 bases; junction bases outside the gene matches: 8. The CDR3 loop spans 16 amino acids. CDR1 is LGHNA and CDR2 is YNFKEQ in the germline V gene. The CDR3 spells CASSQELAGAGNIQYF. The DNA for the CDR3 is TGTGCCAGCAGCCAGGAACTAGCGGGAGCGGGGAACATTCAGTACTTC.

The chain recombines TRBV5-1 with TRBJ2-7; 7 nucleotides align to TRBD2. J lost 9 bases, V lost 0 bases, and 12 bases had no gene match. Germline values: CDR1 SGHRS, CDR2 YFSETQ. The CDR3 spans 15 residues. CDR3 protein: CASSLVPLGGRGQYF. The CDR3 DNA sequence: TGCGCCAGCAGCTTGGTCCCACTCGGGGGGAGGGGGCAGTACTTC.

V gene TRBV5-6 combines with J gene TRBJ2-5, with 7 bases aligning to TRBD2. The CDR3 length is 15 residues. Germline lookup yields CDR1 SGHDT and CDR2 YYEEEE. V was pared by 0 bases and J by 5 bases, with 7 bases of the junction left unmatched. For the CDR3, the DNA is TGTGCCAGCAGCTTGGTTTCTCTCGGGGGGGAGACCCAGTACTTC. It is translated as CASSLVSLGGETQYF. Full variable domain (outside the CDR3, taken from reference TRBV5-6 and TRBJ2-5): DAGVTQSPTHLIKTRGQQVTLRCSPKSGHDTVSWYQQALGQGPQFIFQYYEEEERQRGNFPDRFSGHQFPNYSSELNVNALLLGDSALYLCASSLVSLGGETQYFGPGTRLLVL.

The chain combines TRBV4-2 with TRBJ1-4; D remains ambiguous. CDR3 length equals 16 residues. The V end lost 1 base, the J end lost 7 bases, and 16 bases lay between the germline ends. Germline values: CDR1 LGHNA, CDR2 YNFKEQ. In DNA form, the CDR3 reads TGTGCCAGCAGCCAAGTCCTGGTCTCAGTGGGTGAAAAACTGTTTTTT. Amino acid sequence: CASSQVLVSVGEKLFF.

This chain joins TRBV28 and TRBJ1-5; unclear D gene. Trimming left V 2 bases short and J 9 bases short, with 17 bases between. Germline V CDR1 and CDR2: MDHEN, SYDVKM. The CDR3 has 15 amino acids. For the CDR3, the DNA is TGTGCCAGCAGTTTACAGCTGGCGGGAAACGGGCCCCAGCATTTT. The encoded protein is CASSLQLAGNGPQHF.

The chain employs TRBV11-2 and TRBJ2-1; D is perhaps TRBD1 (5 bases). This CDR3 is 16 amino acids long. Germline loops: CDR1 SGHAT, CDR2 FQNNGV. V lost 3 bases and J 5 bases, leaving 17 bases between the germline ends. The CDR3 reads CASSFFDSRLDNEQFF. DNA for the CDR3: TGTGCCAGCAGCTTTTTTGACAGCAGACTGGACAATGAGCAGTTCTTC.

The chain is built from TRBV11-3 and TRBJ1-2; D not certain. This CDR3 is built from 11 residues. Germline CDR1 reads SGHNT; CDR2 reads YENEEA. Trimming pared 5 bases from V and 1 base from J, leaving 2 bases between. Written as DNA, the CDR3 is TGTGCCAGCAGCCATAACTATGGCTACACCTTC. The encoded protein is CASSHNYGYTF.

The V gene is TRBV7-7, the J gene TRBJ2-2; D uncertain. Germline CDR1 and CDR2: SSHAT and FNYEAQ (reference sequence). This CDR3 comprises 14 residues. The germline V and J ends were trimmed by 3 bases and 4 bases, with 9 bases remaining between them. The CDR3 region is CASSFDHLTGELFF. Here the CDR3 DNA reads TGTGCCAGCAGCTTTGACCACCTCACCGGGGAGCTGTTTTTT.

The chain employs TRBV30 and TRBJ2-3; no reliable D call. Germline V lookup: CDR1 GTSNPN, CDR2 SVGIG (reference sequence). Trimming took 0 bases from V and 1 from J, leaving 11 bases between them. The CDR3 spans 15 residues. In DNA, the CDR3 is TGTGCCTGGAGTGTAAAGGGTAGAGGCACAGATACGCAGTATTTT. This translates into CAWSVKGRGTDTQYF.

The sample holds a few counts of this clone. The chain carries TRBV7-6 and TRBJ1-1; D not certain. There are 14 residues in the CDR3. V was shortened by 5 bases and J by 0 bases, with 10 bases between the two germline ends. Germline CDR1 and CDR2: SGHVS and FNYEAQ. In DNA form, the CDR3 reads TGTGCCAGCAGCCTACGTCCATTGAACACTGAAGCTTTCTTT. Its translation is CASSLRPLNTEAFF.

This clone has just a few counts. This chain uses TRBV19 with TRBJ1-3, with D hard to call. The CDR3 covers 16 residues. Trimming removed 4 bases from V and 0 bases from J, with 13 bases in between. CDR1 and CDR2 from the germline V gene are LNHDA and SQIVND (reference sequence). CDR3 in amino acids: CASSTNPQYSGNTIYF. CDR3 sequence (DNA): TGTGCCAGTAGTACCAATCCACAGTACTCTGGAAACACCATATATTTT.

The chain employs TRBV6-1 and TRBJ1-3, with D maybe TRBD1 (5 bases). The CDR3 loop spans 16 amino acids. Trimming took off 0 bases at V and 4 bases at J, with 13 bases between the two ends. Germline CDR1 is MNHNS and CDR2 is SASEGT. CDR3 loop: CASSEAAGIWGNTIYF. As DNA, the CDR3 is TGTGCCAGCAGTGAAGCGGCAGGGATATGGGGAAACACCATATATTTT.

The sample holds a few counts of this clone. The V call is TRBV14, the J call TRBJ1-3; D uncertain. Germline values: CDR1 SGHDN, CDR2 FVKESK. This CDR3 is built from 14 residues. Trimming removed 2 bases from V and 2 bases from J, with 7 bases in between. CDR3 protein: CASSQWSPGNTIYF. The CDR3 region has the DNA TGTGCCAGCAGCCAATGGAGTCCTGGAAACACCATATATTTT.

The J gene is TRBJ1-4, the V gene TRBV19, with D tentatively TRBD1 (5 bases). CDR3 length: 17 residues. V lost 5 bases and J 3 bases, leaving 19 bases between the germline ends. CDR1 LNHDA and CDR2 SQIVND come from the germline V gene (reference sequence). The CDR3 protein is CASSLRDGWGANEKLFF. The CDR3, as DNA: TGTGCCAGTAGTCTCCGGGACGGATGGGGAGCTAATGAAAAACTGTTTTTT. The variable domain in full, with the rest retrieved from reference TRBV19 and TRBJ1-4, is DGGITQSPKYLFRKEGQNVTLSCEQNLNHDAMYWYRQDPGQGLRLIYYSQIVNDFQKGDIAEGYSVSREKKESFPLTVTSAQKNPTAFYLCASSLRDGWGANEKLFFGSGTQLSVL.

This clone has only one observation. J is TRBJ2-7 and V is TRBV6-5; D not certain. Germline CDR1 MNHEY, CDR2 SVGAGI. Trimming removed 7 bases from V and 9 bases from J, with 7 bases in between. The CDR3 extends over 9 amino acids. CDR3 loop: CASMPRQYF. CDR3 DNA sequence: TGTGCCAGCATGCCAAGGCAGTACTTC.

The chain recombines TRBV6-5 with TRBJ1-4; D is perhaps TRBD1 (5 bases). V lost 6 bases and J lost 8, with 16 bases in between. This CDR3 comprises 14 residues. Germline assignment: CDR1 MNHEY and CDR2 SVGAGI. The CDR3 DNA is TGTGCCAGCAGCCCCGGGACCCTGGGGGAAAAACTGTTTTTT. As protein: CASSPGTLGEKLFF.

The chain employs TRBV5-1 and TRBJ2-7; TRBD2 matches 12 bases. CDR3 size: 15 residues. CDR1 and CDR2 from the germline V gene are SGHRS and YFSETQ. J was trimmed by 5 bases and V by 4 bases; bases with no gene match: 7. CDR3 region: CASSLSASGRDEQYF. The DNA of the CDR3 is TGCGCCAGCAGCCTCTCCGCTAGCGGGAGGGACGAGCAGTACTTC.

The chain carries TRBV25-1 and TRBJ1-2, with a tentative D call TRBD1 (6 bases). The CDR3 runs to 16 residues. V was shortened by 0 bases and J by 8 bases, with 19 bases between the two germline ends. Germline V CDR1 and CDR2: MGHDK, SYGVNS. The CDR3: CASSEYGTRSMLGYTF. The CDR3 DNA reads TGTGCCAGCAGTGAATATGGGACAAGGTCAATGTTGGGCTACACCTTC.

The chain joins TRBV5-4 to TRBJ2-5, with 7 bases aligning to TRBD2. This CDR3 has 15 residues. Per the germline V gene, CDR1 is SGHNT and CDR2 is YYREEE (reference sequence). V shed 2 bases and J 2 bases; nucleotides not matched to a gene: 6. The CDR3 is CASSFRRGRQETQYF. DNA of the CDR3: TGTGCCAGCAGCTTCCGGCGGGGGAGGCAAGAGACCCAGTACTTC.

The V call is TRBV7-9, the J call TRBJ2-4; the D gene is possibly TRBD1 (7 bases). The CDR3 is 17 amino acids. Trimming took 1 base from V and 2 from J, leaving 15 bases between them. Per the germline V gene, CDR1 is SEHNR and CDR2 is FQNEAQ (reference sequence). DNA for the CDR3: TGTGCCAGCAGCTTAGGGAGGGGGCGAGAGACCAAAAACATTCAGTACTTC. Residues: CASSLGRGRETKNIQYF.

The chain is built from TRBV6-5 and TRBJ2-7; D is possibly TRBD1 (6 bases). This CDR3 has 14 amino acids. Germline V lookup: CDR1 MNHEY, CDR2 SVGAGI. V shed 6 bases and J shed 4 bases, with 16 bases lying between them. The CDR3 region is CASRRQASSYEQYF. In DNA, the CDR3 is TGTGCCAGCAGAAGACAGGCGTCCTCATACGAGCAGTACTTC.

The chain joins TRBV10-3 to TRBJ2-5, with D perhaps being TRBD1 or TRBD2 (5 bases each). Deletions cut 8 bases from V and 2 bases from J, with 12 bases between. CDR1 is ENHRY, CDR2 SYGVKD, per germline. This CDR3 is 13 amino acids long. The CDR3, as DNA: TGTGCCATCGGGGGACCTTCACAAGAGACCCAGTACTTC. Its translation: CAIGGPSQETQYF.

CDR3 coding DNA: TGTGCCAGTAGTATAGAACGGGGGTCCGGGGAGCTGTTTTTT. This sequence encodes CASSIERGSGELFF. This chain joins TRBV19 and TRBJ2-2; D is possibly TRBD2 (6 bases). Germline CDR1 reads LNHDA; CDR2 reads SQIVND (reference sequence). The CDR3 consists of 14 residues. Trimming stripped 0 bases from V and 6 bases from J, with 8 bases between.

The chain carries TRBV27 and TRBJ1-5; no definite D call. The CDR3 is 15 amino acids. Looked up from germline, CDR1 is MNHEY and CDR2 is SMNVEV (reference sequence). V was trimmed by 3 bases and J by 0 bases, leaving 9 bases between them. Here the CDR3 DNA reads TGTGCCAGCAGTTTCACGGGGTCTAGCAATCAGCCCCAGCATTTT. It specifies CASSFTGSSNQPQHF.

There are a few counts of this clone. The CDR3: CASCGSQGNSPLHF. In nucleotides, the CDR3 is TGTGCCAGCTGTGGGAGCCAGGGGAATTCACCCCTCCACTTT. The chain couples TRBV2 to TRBJ1-6; D is possibly TRBD1 (6 bases). The CDR3 runs 14 residues. Per germline, CDR1 SNHLY and CDR2 FYNNEI. V lost 8 bases and J 7 bases, leaving 15 bases between the germline ends.